This paragraph reports one T cell receptor beta chain. What it recognizes is unknown. This PCR relied on a set of 60 Vbeta primers and 13 Jbeta primers. The repertoire was sequenced with immunoSEQ multiplex PCR; TCRdb's copy has only in-frame clones and lacks some. This sample's table has some 140,000 clones. V was pared by 3 bases and J by 4 bases, with 9 bases between. The CDR3 length is 13 residues. The germline CDR1 and CDR2 sequences are MGHRA and YSYEKL. The record originates from a study of cytomegalovirus exposure and HLA in healthy donors. Across the study: Early release data held 75 million to 90 million unique TCRs from HLA-typed donors. Study-wide results and limits: Analysis was performed later, and it showed HLA-associated TCR beta chains to be more clonally expanded than equally common others. TCR beta V segments were, for the most part, productive about 87% or about 30% of the time in an earlier analysis.

Sequenced: PBMCs. This sequence originates from a woman aged 40 to 50 in good health and CMV-seronegative. The chain couples TRBV4-1 to TRBJ1-1, with D perhaps matching TRBD1 (6 bases). The CDR3 loop reads CASSQQGFTEAFF. The CDR3 DNA is TGCGCCAGCAGCCAGCAGGGGTTCACTGAAGCTTTCTTT.